What follows are 23 T cell receptor beta chains derived from one specimen sequenced in a study of blood T cell repertoires in COVID-19. TCRdb's copy holds only in-frame clones and misses some; the assay was immunoSEQ multiplex PCR. The table records a few hundred thousand clones, 80% to 90% of them present only once. Sequences were obtained from peripheral blood. These receptors all stem from a woman in her forties or fifties with COVID-19, enrolled during active disease.

This rearrangement joins TRBV7-2 to TRBJ2-7; 8 positions agree with TRBD2. CDR3 length: 14 residues. With 5 bases clipped from V and 5 bases from J, the junction kept 8 bases outside the gene matches. CDR1 is SGHTA, CDR2 FQGNSA, per germline. CDR3 region: CASSQSGSRNEQYF. CDR3 sequence (DNA): TGTGCCAGCAGCCAGAGCGGGAGTAGAAACGAGCAGTACTTC.

This chain joins TRBV18 and TRBJ2-2, with TRBD1 matching 8 bases. Germline CDR1 and CDR2: KGHSH and LQKENI. V lost 3 bases to trimming and J lost 4 bases; unmatched junction nucleotides: 4. The CDR3 consists of 15 residues. DNA for the CDR3: TGTGCCAGCTCACCGCAGGGGGCATCCACCGGGGAGCTGTTTTTT. This encodes CASSPQGASTGELFF.

This sequence joins TRBV7-9 and TRBJ1-6; TRBD1 agrees at 7 bases. The germline V gene has CDR1 SEHNR and CDR2 FQNEAQ (reference sequence). The CDR3 is 15 amino acids. V gave up 5 bases and J gave up 4 bases; unmatched junction bases: 5. This chain's CDR3 is CASSRVTGYNSPLHF. As DNA, the CDR3 is TGTGCCAGCAGCAGGGTGACAGGGTATAATTCACCCCTCCACTTT.

The CDR3 loop reads CASSFTGDGANVLTF. In nucleotides, the CDR3 is TGTGCCAGCAGCTTTACAGGGGATGGGGCCAACGTCCTGACTTTC. The chain links TRBV4-2 to TRBJ2-6; 7 bases match TRBD1. CDR3 size: 15 residues. With V trimmed by 5 bases and J by 3 bases, 4 bases remained unmatched. Germline V gives CDR1 LGHNA, CDR2 YNFKEQ.

This chain connects TRBV18 to TRBJ2-3, with D perhaps matching TRBD2 (5 bases). The CDR3 is 15 residues long. Trimming pared 3 bases from V and 0 bases from J, leaving 10 bases between. Germline CDR1 and CDR2: KGHSH and LQKENI. The CDR3 nucleotides read TGTGCCAGCTCACCCCGATCGGGGAGCACAGATACGCAGTATTTT. Its translation is CASSPRSGSTDTQYF.

The rearrangement uses TRBV23-1 and TRBJ1-3; D not resolved. TRBV23-1 is an ORF, and what it does is uncertain. CDR3 size: 14 residues. Trimming pared 8 bases from V and 9 bases from J, leaving 20 bases between. The CDR3 reads CASERVRWIVTIYF. The CDR3 region has the DNA TGCGCCAGCGAGAGGGTCCGCTGGATCGTCACCATATATTTT.

The gene calls are TRBV24-1 and TRBJ2-1, with 9 bases aligning to TRBD1. This CDR3 spans 14 amino acids. The germline gives CDR1 KGHDR, CDR2 SFDVKD. Losses at the gene ends were 5 bases for V and 8 bases for J; bases not matched to a gene: 6. Here the CDR3 reads CATSAVDRGDEQFF. The CDR3 DNA reads as TGTGCCACCAGTGCCGTGGACAGGGGCGATGAGCAGTTCTTC.

The chain recombines TRBV9 with TRBJ1-1; D is unclear. This CDR3 is 14 amino acids long. Between the trimmed V and J ends, which lost 0 bases and 8 bases, there was a span of 14 bases. Germline V gives CDR1 SGDLS, CDR2 YYNGEE. The CDR3 coding sequence is TGTGCCAGCAGCGTAGGATCGAATACTAAGGAAGCTTTCTTT. Protein: CASSVGSNTKEAFF.

This chain links TRBV30 with TRBJ1-3, with D possibly TRBD1 on 5 matching bases. Trimming left V 1 base short and J 2 bases short, with 12 bases between. Germline V gene lookup returns CDR1 GTSNPN and CDR2 SVGIG (reference sequence). The CDR3 consists of 15 residues. The CDR3 reads CAWSARAGPGNTIYF. The CDR3 DNA sequence: TGTGCCTGGAGTGCAAGGGCAGGGCCTGGAAACACCATATATTTT. Supplemented by reference TRBV30 and TRBJ1-3, the full variable domain reads SQTIHQWPATLVQPVGSPLSLECTVEGTSNPNLYWYRQAAGRGLQLLFYSVGIGQISSEVPQNLSASRPQDRQFILSSKKLLLSDSGFYLCAWSARAGPGNTIYFGEGSWLTVV.

This clone was seen only a few times. The J gene is TRBJ2-7, the V gene TRBV3-1 (or the pseudogene TRBV3-2); 8 nucleotides match TRBD1. V lost 0 bases and J lost 0; bases outside the gene matches: 10. Looked up from germline, CDR1 is LGHDT and CDR2 is YNNKEL (reference sequence). The length of the CDR3 is 18 residues. Written as DNA, the CDR3 is TGTGCCAGCAGCCAAGATTTAGTGAGGACAGGGCGCTCCTACGAGCAGTACTTC. This codes for CASSQDLVRTGRSYEQYF.

V is TRBV20-1 and J is TRBJ1-2; D may be TRBD1 (6 bases). Deletions cut 8 bases from V and 7 bases from J, with 14 bases between. CDR1 is DFQATT, CDR2 SNEGSKA, per germline (reference sequence). The CDR3 covers 11 residues. Here the CDR3 reads CSLAGASGYTF. The CDR3 DNA reads as TGCAGTCTCGCGGGGGCCTCTGGCTACACCTTC.

The genes are TRBV3-1 (or the pseudogene TRBV3-2) and TRBJ1-4; D not resolved. Trimming removed 3 bases from V and 4 bases from J, with 9 bases in between. CDR3 length: 14 amino acids. From germline, CDR1 is LGHDT and CDR2 YNNKEL (reference sequence). The CDR3 protein is CASSQRARNEKLFF. CDR3 nucleotide sequence: TGTGCCAGCAGCCAGCGGGCCCGTAATGAAAAACTGTTTTTT.

The chain carries TRBV24-1 and TRBJ2-1; D is unclear. The germline V and J ends were trimmed by 3 bases and 5 bases, with 7 bases remaining between them. Germline V gene sequence: CDR1 KGHDR, CDR2 SFDVKD. CDR3 size: 13 residues. The CDR3 DNA is TGTGCCACCAGTGATCGACTTCACAATGAGCAGTTCTTC. Its protein product is CATSDRLHNEQFF.

The CDR3 loop is CASSQTHRVGEQFF. CDR3 nucleotide sequence: TGCGCCAGCAGTCAAACCCACAGGGTAGGCGAGCAGTTCTTC. The J gene is TRBJ2-1, the V gene TRBV23-1, with D perhaps matching TRBD1 (6 bases). TRBV23-1 carries the ORF label, with uncertain function. V was trimmed by 2 bases and J by 10 bases, leaving 15 bases between them. The CDR3 length is 14 residues.

This clone was detected once. This chain joins TRBV10-1 and TRBJ2-1, with 8 bases aligning to TRBD2. Germline V gene lookup returns CDR1 WNHNN and CDR2 SYGVQD (reference sequence). V shed 0 bases and J 5 bases; nucleotides not matched to a gene: 6. The CDR3 loop spans 16 amino acids. For the CDR3, the DNA is TGCGCCAGCAGTGAGTCGGGAGCGGGAGTGAACAATGAGCAGTTCTTC. Its translation is CASSESGAGVNNEQFF.

V gene TRBV5-1 combines with J gene TRBJ2-5, with D unresolved. The ends were cut back, 2 bases at V and 7 bases at J, with 6 bases in the middle. Germline values: CDR1 SGHRS, CDR2 YFSETQ. This CDR3 is 11 amino acids long. In DNA form, the CDR3 reads TGCGCCAGCAGCTTACAGAGGACCCAGTACTTC. This translates into CASSLQRTQYF.

This clone has a handful of counts. V is TRBV19 and J is TRBJ2-6; TRBD1 might be the D (6 bases). From germline, CDR1 is LNHDA and CDR2 SQIVND (reference sequence). The CDR3 runs 17 residues. Between the trimmed V and J ends, which lost 6 bases and 0 bases, there was a span of 15 bases. The CDR3 here is CASRSQGIGSGANVLTF. The CDR3 coding sequence is TGTGCCAGTAGGTCACAGGGTATTGGCTCTGGGGCCAACGTCCTGACTTTC.

The chain has TRBV19 and TRBJ2-1; TRBD1 matches 8 bases. The germline V gene encodes CDR1 LNHDA and CDR2 SQIVND (reference sequence). Germline trimming cut 2 bases from V and 5 bases from J; bases unmatched to any gene: 2. CDR3 size: 14 residues. This CDR3 reads CASSIQGANNEQFF. The CDR3, as DNA: TGTGCCAGTAGTATACAGGGGGCCAACAATGAGCAGTTCTTC. Supplemented by reference TRBV19 and TRBJ2-1, the full variable domain reads DGGITQSPKYLFRKEGQNVTLSCEQNLNHDAMYWYRQDPGQGLRLIYYSQIVNDFQKGDIAEGYSVSREKKESFPLTVTSAQKNPTAFYLCASSIQGANNEQFFGPGTRLTVL.

The gene calls are TRBV12-3 or TRBV12-4 and TRBJ2-3; D gene uncertain. The CDR3 length is 12 residues. The V and J ends lost 6 bases and 0 bases respectively, with 4 bases between them. CDR3 nucleotide sequence: TGTGCCAGCAGATATAGCACAGATACGCAGTATTTT. The encoded protein is CASRYSTDTQYF.

The chain joins TRBV6-5 to TRBJ1-5; 9 nucleotides align to TRBD1. Germline V gene lookup returns CDR1 MNHEY and CDR2 SVGAGI. The CDR3 has 15 amino acids. With V trimmed by 5 bases and J by 3 bases, 5 bases remained unmatched. CDR3: CASSPGQGANQPQHF. The DNA of the CDR3 is TGTGCCAGCAGTCCGGGACAGGGCGCCAATCAGCCCCAGCATTTT.

The rearrangement links TRBV30 to TRBJ1-5, with D maybe TRBD1 (5 bases). This CDR3 spans 14 amino acids. Germline lookup yields CDR1 GTSNPN and CDR2 SVGIG (reference sequence). V lost 4 bases and J lost 3, with 13 bases in between. In DNA form, the CDR3 reads TGTGCCTGGAACACAGGAGTTTTCAATCAGCCCCAGCATTTT. Its translation: CAWNTGVFNQPQHF. Complete variable domain (other parts from reference TRBV30 and TRBJ1-5): SQTIHQWPATLVQPVGSPLSLECTVEGTSNPNLYWYRQAAGRGLQLLFYSVGIGQISSEVPQNLSASRPQDRQFILSSKKLLLSDSGFYLCAWNTGVFNQPQHFGDGTRLSIL.

V usage is TRBV11-1 and J usage is TRBJ2-1; 13 positions agree with TRBD2. CDR1 and CDR2 (germline): SGHAT, FQDESV (reference sequence). V shed 8 bases, J shed 10 bases, and the junction held 11 bases outside the gene matches. The CDR3 has 15 residues. CDR3 bases: TGTGCCAGCTCGGTCGCGGGACTAGCGGGAAACGAGCAGTTCTTC. Translating gives CASSVAGLAGNEQFF.

The chain is built from TRBV7-9 and TRBJ2-2; TRBD2 matches 7 bases. V shed 1 base and J 7 bases; nucleotides not matched to a gene: 6. Germline CDR1 is SEHNR and CDR2 is FQNEAQ (reference sequence). The CDR3 runs 15 residues. The CDR3: CASSLVASGGGELFF. The CDR3 nucleotides read TGTGCCAGCAGCTTAGTGGCTAGCGGAGGCGGGGAGCTGTTTTTT.